Each of the 18 T cell receptor beta chains below was sequenced from the same sample in a study of shared clonotypes between healthy human individuals. Assay used: immunoSEQ multiplex PCR; TCRdb lists only in-frame clones, some missing. The repertoire has 2 million or so clones, roughly 95% of them found once; the top ten carry more than 0.1%. Material: naive CD4+ T cells sorted from blood. The subset: CD45RA+ positively selected. These TCRs come from a man between 18 and 35 years old in good health.

The CDR3 spells CAISTSGGTGEQYF. The CDR3 DNA is TGTGCCATCTCTACTAGCGGGGGGACAGGCGAGCAGTACTTC. The chain has TRBV27 and TRBJ2-7; 12 bases map to TRBD2. CDR1 and CDR2 from the germline V gene are MNHEY and SMNVEV (reference sequence). The V gene end was trimmed by 10 bases and the J gene end by 6 bases; junction bases not matched to a gene: 10. The CDR3 runs 14 residues.

A note on this clone: Other nucleotide sequences from this sample produce the same CDR3. V gene TRBV30 combines with J gene TRBJ1-2; no definite D call. This CDR3 has 13 residues. In germline, CDR1 is GTSNPN, CDR2 SVGIG (reference sequence). Trimming stripped 0 bases from V and 5 bases from J, with 10 bases between. The CDR3 DNA follows: TGTGCCTGGAGTGTAGGCACAGATTATGGCTACACCTTC. Protein product: CAWSVGTDYGYTF. Supplemented by reference TRBV30 and TRBJ1-2, the full variable domain reads SQTIHQWPATLVQPVGSPLSLECTVEGTSNPNLYWYRQAAGRGLQLLFYSVGIGQISSEVPQNLSASRPQDRQFILSSKKLLLSDSGFYLCAWSVGTDYGYTFGSGTRLTVV.

The V gene is TRBV4-1, the J gene TRBJ1-1; perhaps TRBD1 as D (5 bases). Trimming took 4 bases from V and 1 from J, leaving 10 bases between them. In germline, CDR1 is MGHRA, CDR2 YSYEKL. CDR3 length equals 14 residues. The CDR3 is CASSRDPQNTEAFF. The CDR3 nucleotides read TGCGCCAGCAGCCGGGACCCACAGAACACTGAAGCTTTCTTT.

Worth noting for this clone: The sample contains more than one DNA sequence encoding this CDR3. J is TRBJ1-1 and V is TRBV7-2, with D possibly being TRBD1 (5 bases). This CDR3 spans 13 amino acids. V shed 3 bases and J shed 2 bases, with 7 bases lying between them. Germline values: CDR1 SGHTA, CDR2 FQGNSA. CDR3 sequence (DNA): TGTGCCAGCAGCTTTGGGGGAAACACTGAAGCTTTCTTT. Its protein product is CASSFGGNTEAFF.

This sequence joins TRBV5-1 and TRBJ1-1; D gene unclear. Between the trimmed V and J ends, which lost 0 bases and 1 base, there was a span of 13 bases. Per germline, CDR1 SGHRS and CDR2 YFSETQ. This CDR3 spans 16 amino acids. The CDR3 coding sequence is TGCGCCAGCAGCTTGGTAGATTGGTATAGGAACACTGAAGCTTTCTTT. As protein: CASSLVDWYRNTEAFF. Variable domain in full (rest from reference TRBV5-1 and TRBJ1-1): KAGVTQTPRYLIKTRGQQVTLSCSPISGHRSVSWYQQTPGQGLQFLFEYFSETQRNKGNFPGRFSGRQFSNSRSEMNVSTLELGDSALYLCASSLVDWYRNTEAFFGQGTRLTVV.

Points on this clone: Other DNA sequences in the sample encode the same CDR3. The chain combines TRBV29-1 with TRBJ1-5; D may be TRBD1 (5 bases). Between the trimmed V and J ends, which lost 6 bases and 1 base, there was a span of 7 bases. This CDR3 has 12 amino acids. Germline CDR1 and CDR2: SQVTM and ANQGSEA. CDR3 sequence reads: CSVRDSNQPQHF. CDR3 DNA sequence: TGCAGCGTCAGGGACAGCAATCAGCCCCAGCATTTT.

This rearrangement joins TRBV12-5 to TRBJ2-1; D perhaps matches TRBD2 (6 bases). Germline V gene sequence: CDR1 LGHNT, CDR2 FRNRAP. The CDR3 has 14 residues. With 1 base removed from V and 9 bases from J, the gap between germline ends came to 13 bases. CDR3 nucleotide sequence: TGTGCTAGTGGTTTGGATGCAGCCGGGGGTGAGCAGTTCTTC. It yields the protein CASGLDAAGGEQFF. Together with reference TRBV12-5 and TRBJ2-1, the CDR3 gives the full variable domain: DARVTQTPRHKVTEMGQEVTMRCQPILGHNTVFWYRQTMMQGLELLAYFRNRAPLDDSGMPKDRFSAEMPDATLATLKIQPSEPRDSAVYFCASGLDAAGGEQFFGPGTRLTVL.

The V and J genes are TRBV30 and TRBJ2-3, with 10 nucleotides matching TRBD2. In germline, CDR1 is GTSNPN, CDR2 SVGIG (reference sequence). Losses at the gene ends were 4 bases for V and 7 bases for J; bases not matched to a gene: 8. The CDR3 covers 14 residues. DNA of the CDR3: TGTGCCTGGAAACTAGCGGGGCTCATACATACGCAGTATTTT. Its translation: CAWKLAGLIHTQYF.

V gene TRBV5-4 combines with J gene TRBJ2-5, with D uncertain. Germline-derived CDR1 and CDR2 are SGHNT and YYREEE (reference sequence). This CDR3 has 14 amino acids. The ends were cut back, 0 bases at V and 3 bases at J, with 9 bases in the middle. As DNA, the CDR3 is TGTGCCAGCAGCTTGGCGGCTAGTGAAGAGACCCAGTACTTC. Its protein is CASSLAASEETQYF.

This chain uses TRBV7-6 with TRBJ2-3; the D gene is possibly TRBD1 (5 bases). Trimming cost V 2 bases and J 0 bases, with 15 bases left between them. Germline V gives CDR1 SGHVS, CDR2 FNYEAQ. This CDR3 spans 17 amino acids. CDR3 residues: CASSLNRQGLSTDTQYF. CDR3 in DNA: TGTGCCAGCAGCTTAAACCGTCAGGGCCTTAGCACAGATACGCAGTATTTT.

This clone has only one observation. The junction departs from germline at one end; a sequencing error may be responsible. The rearrangement links TRBV30 to TRBJ1-2; 7 bases fit TRBD1. This CDR3 has 13 amino acids. From germline, CDR1 is GTSNPN and CDR2 SVGIG (reference sequence). In DNA form, the CDR3 reads TGTGTCTGGGGTCGACAGGGCAATTATGGCTACACCTTC. Its protein is CVWGRQGNYGYTF. The full variable domain, completed using reference TRBV30 and TRBJ1-2, is SQTIHQWPATLVQPVGSPLSLECTVEGTSNPNLYWYRQAAGRGLQLLFYSVGIGQISSEVPQNLSASRPQDRQFILSSKKLLLSDSGFYLCVWGRQGNYGYTFGSGTRLTVV.

This rearrangement joins TRBV27 to TRBJ1-2, with a weak D call TRBD1 (5 bases). The CDR3 contains 13 residues. Germline V gene lookup returns CDR1 MNHEY and CDR2 SMNVEV (reference sequence). The germline V and J ends were trimmed by 6 bases and 8 bases, with 16 bases remaining between them. This chain's CDR3 is CASRGGNWDGYTF. The CDR3, as DNA: TGTGCCAGCAGGGGGGGTAATTGGGACGGCTACACCTTC.

On this clone itself: This CDR3 is also generated by other DNA sequences in the sample. This sequence joins TRBV7-9 and TRBJ2-3; D possibly corresponds to TRBD2 (5 bases). The germline gives CDR1 SEHNR, CDR2 FQNEAQ (reference sequence). This CDR3 is 12 amino acids long. Trimming pared 4 bases from V and 6 bases from J, leaving 8 bases between. This CDR3 reads CASSSLADTQYF. The CDR3 DNA follows: TGTGCCAGCAGCTCATTAGCGGATACGCAGTATTTT.

V and J are TRBV4-1 and TRBJ2-7; TRBD2 matches 7 bases. The CDR3 totals 15 residues. Per germline, CDR1 MGHRA and CDR2 YSYEKL. J gave up 3 bases and V 4 bases, and 9 bases lay outside the gene matches. For the CDR3, the DNA is TGCGCCAGCAGCCTCGGGTGGGAGGGACGCTACGAGCAGTACTTC. Amino acids: CASSLGWEGRYEQYF.

This clone was found once. The chain carries TRBV10-2 and TRBJ2-7; 12 bases are shared with TRBD2. This CDR3 is built from 13 residues. Germline assignment: CDR1 WSHSY and CDR2 SAAADI. The junction had 3 bases not matched to a gene; V was cut back by 10 bases and J by 2 bases. CDR3 DNA: TGCGCCACCCGGACTAGCGGGACCTACGAGCAGTACTTC. It encodes CATRTSGTYEQYF.

This chain joins TRBV6-6 and TRBJ2-3; D perhaps matches TRBD2 (6 bases). This CDR3 spans 16 amino acids. V gave up 1 base and J gave up 2 bases, with 13 bases separating them. Germline CDR1 MNHNY, CDR2 SVGAGI (reference sequence). CDR3 coding DNA: TGTGCCAGCAGTTACTTGGGAGGCCTAGTCACAGATACGCAGTATTTT. Translating gives CASSYLGGLVTDTQYF.

This clone came up a few times. This rearrangement joins TRBV25-1 to TRBJ1-6; no definite D call. This CDR3 region has 13 residues. The V end lost 6 bases, the J end lost 7 bases, and 10 bases lay between the germline ends. In germline, CDR1 is MGHDK, CDR2 SYGVNS. This chain's CDR3 is CASRGIGNSPLHF. CDR3 in DNA: TGTGCCAGCAGGGGGATCGGGAATTCACCCCTCCACTTT. Drawing the rest from reference TRBV25-1 and TRBJ1-6, the complete variable domain is EADIYQTPRYLVIGTGKKITLECSQTMGHDKMYWYQQDPGMELHLIHYSYGVNSTEKGDLSSESTVSRIRTEHFPLTLESARPSHTSQYLCASRGIGNSPLHFGNGTRLTVT.

This rearrangement joins TRBV5-1 to TRBJ2-7; a possible D gene is TRBD1 (5 bases). The germline V and J ends were trimmed by 3 bases and 5 bases, with 15 bases remaining between them. The CDR3 consists of 14 residues. Germline CDR1 SGHRS, CDR2 YFSETQ. CDR3: CASSSAGWQDEQYF. CDR3 in DNA: TGCGCCAGCAGCTCCGCAGGGTGGCAGGACGAGCAGTACTTC.